Below are 26 T cell receptor beta chains sequenced from a single sample in a study of CD8 T cells in Susac syndrome. The RNA, about 0.5 to 1 ug, was put through reverse transcription using random hexamers. TCRdb re-called the immunoSEQ multiplex PCR reads through MiXCR, storing one row per CDR3 protein. There are roughly 160,000 distinct CDR3 sequences in the sample; about 93% occur only once, and 0.11% to 0.15% lies in the top ten. Sequencing was carried out using CD4+ T cells from PBMCs. The receptors were sampled from a human donor in good health.

V and J are TRBV4-3 and TRBJ1-2, with no clear D. CDR1 is LGHNA and CDR2 is YSLEER in the germline V gene. Trimming pared 3 bases from V and 2 bases from J, leaving 7 bases between. The CDR3 is 13 amino acids. In nucleotides, the CDR3 is TGCGCCAGCAGCCAGGACTGGAACTATGGCTACACCTTC. It specifies CASSQDWNYGYTF.

The chain links TRBV20-1 to TRBJ1-6; weak D call: TRBD1 (6 bases). V was clipped by 0 bases and J by 13 bases, with 13 bases between them. CDR1 is DFQATT and CDR2 is SNEGSKA in the germline V gene (reference sequence). The CDR3 contains 13 residues. CDR3 loop: CSARDRDRLPLHF. The CDR3 nucleotides are TGCAGTGCTAGAGATCGTGACAGGTTGCCCCTCCACTTT.

The chain combines TRBV3-1 with TRBJ2-2; D not resolved. V dropped 4 bases and J dropped 4 bases, with 16 bases sitting between them. The CDR3 contains 16 residues. Germline loops: CDR1 LGHDT, CDR2 YNNKEL (reference sequence). The CDR3 reads CASSRQHGPITGELFF. In DNA, the CDR3 is TGTGCCAGCAGCCGCCAACACGGACCTATCACCGGGGAGCTGTTTTTT.

This chain links TRBV12-3 or TRBV12-4 with TRBJ1-1; no firm D call. V lost 6 bases, J lost 1 base, and 9 bases lay in between. The CDR3 runs 13 residues. The CDR3 reads CASSWAGNTEAFF. The CDR3 coding sequence is TGTGCCAGCAGCTGGGCAGGGAACACTGAAGCTTTCTTT.

The chain recombines TRBV15 with TRBJ2-3, with 11 bases identical to TRBD1. Unmatched junction bases numbered 9, after V lost 4 bases and J lost 0 bases. Germline V gene data show CDR1 as LNHNV and CDR2 as YYDKDF (reference sequence). The CDR3 runs 18 residues. CDR3 sequence: CATSKRDRGIPSTDTQYF. In nucleotides, the CDR3 is TGTGCCACCAGCAAACGGGACAGGGGGATTCCCAGCACAGATACGCAGTATTTT. The full variable domain, completed using reference TRBV15 and TRBJ2-3, is DAMVIQNPRYQVTQFGKPVTLSCSQTLNHNVMYWYQQKSSQAPKLLFHYYDKDFNNEADTPDNFQSRRPNTSFCFLDIRSPGLGDTAMYLCATSKRDRGIPSTDTQYFGPGTRLTVL.

A few counts support this clonotype. The rearrangement uses TRBV30 and TRBJ2-1; TRBD2 matches at 9 bases. Germline CDR1 is GTSNPN and CDR2 is SVGIG (reference sequence). The CDR3 consists of 15 residues. J gave up 7 bases and V 2 bases, and 9 bases lay outside the gene matches. In nucleotides, the CDR3 is TGTGCCTGGAGTCCTTGGCGGGGGGGCCAGAATGAGCAGTTCTTC. This sequence encodes CAWSPWRGGQNEQFF.

The gene calls are TRBV18 and TRBJ2-1, with D perhaps TRBD2 (6 bases). Trimming stripped 1 base from V and 4 bases from J, with 14 bases between. Germline V lookup: CDR1 KGHSH, CDR2 LQKENI. The CDR3 totals 16 residues. CDR3 sequence: CASSPRAGRTYNEQFF. In DNA, the CDR3 is TGTGCCAGCTCACCACGGGCAGGGAGGACTTACAATGAGCAGTTCTTC.

This clonotype was seen a single time. CDR3 protein: CASSARQAYQETQYF. The CDR3 DNA reads as TGTGCCAGCAGTGCGAGACAGGCATACCAAGAGACCCAGTACTTC. The rearrangement links TRBV25-1 to TRBJ2-5; TRBD1 might be the D (6 bases). This CDR3 is built from 15 residues. Germline V gives CDR1 MGHDK, CDR2 SYGVNS. Trimming took off 4 bases at V and 0 bases at J, with 12 bases between the two ends.

This clonotype was observed a few times. This chain connects TRBV7-2 to TRBJ1-5; the D is unclear. Trimming pared 1 base from V and 5 bases from J, leaving 6 bases between. CDR3 size: 13 residues. Germline-derived CDR1 and CDR2 are SGHTA and FQGNSA. DNA of the CDR3: TGTGCCAGCAGCTTAGAGGCCGATCAGCCCCAGCATTTT. This codes for CASSLEADQPQHF.

The chain combines TRBV29-1 with TRBJ2-5; TRBD1 aligns across 12 bases. CDR3 length: 14 residues. Germline assignment: CDR1 SQVTM and CDR2 ANQGSEA. V dropped 4 bases and J dropped 4; count of bases not matched to a gene: 4. The CDR3 DNA is TGCAGCGTTGGCCGGGACAGGGGGCTAGAGACCCAGTACTTC. Encoded protein: CSVGRDRGLETQYF.

The rearrangement uses TRBV7-2 and TRBJ1-6; tentative D call: TRBD1 (5 bases). Germline CDR1 and CDR2: SGHTA and FQGNSA. The ends were cut back, 5 bases at V and 6 bases at J, with 14 bases in the middle. The CDR3 is made up of 15 amino acids. The chain's CDR3 is CASSPRSGGNSPLHF. The CDR3 bases are TGTGCCAGCAGCCCCAGGTCGGGGGGTAATTCACCCCTCCACTTT.

This rearrangement joins TRBV3-1 to TRBJ2-7, with D perhaps TRBD1 (6 bases). Germline V lookup: CDR1 LGHDT, CDR2 YNNKEL (reference sequence). V was clipped by 0 bases and J by 2 bases, with 17 bases between them. The CDR3 contains 17 residues. The CDR3 nucleotides are TGTGCCAGCAGCCAAGAAGTACCGAGGACAGCCACCTACGAGCAGTACTTC. It is translated as CASSQEVPRTATYEQYF.

V gene TRBV20-1 combines with J gene TRBJ2-2, with D possibly TRBD1 on 5 matching bases. CDR3 size: 14 residues. The V end lost 4 bases, the J end lost 0 bases, and 9 bases lay between the germline ends. The V gene's germline CDR1 is DFQATT and CDR2 SNEGSKA (reference sequence). DNA for the CDR3: TGCAGTGCTAAGGGGCCGACGAACACCGGGGAGCTGTTTTTT. This encodes CSAKGPTNTGELFF.

This chain links TRBV12-3 or TRBV12-4 with TRBJ2-3; no clear D gene. V lost 3 bases to trimming and J lost 4 bases, with 8 bases between them. The CDR3 covers 13 residues. The CDR3 loop is CASSFKGADTQYF. The CDR3 nucleotides are TGTGCCAGCAGTTTTAAAGGCGCAGATACGCAGTATTTT.

The rearrangement uses TRBV20-1 and TRBJ1-5, with D tentatively TRBD1 (6 bases). CDR1 is DFQATT and CDR2 is SNEGSKA in the germline V gene (reference sequence). V gave up 6 bases and J gave up 3 bases, with 15 bases separating them. The CDR3 is 14 residues long. CDR3 coding DNA: TGCAGTGCAAGCAGGGGTGGGGCCAATCAGCCCCAGCATTTT. Translating it yields CSASRGGANQPQHF.

V is TRBV4-3 and J is TRBJ2-1; 7 bases map to TRBD1. Unmatched junction bases numbered 10, after V lost 0 bases and J lost 8 bases. The CDR3 loop spans 16 amino acids. Germline-derived CDR1 and CDR2 are LGHNA and YSLEER. In DNA form, the CDR3 reads TGCGCCAGCAGCCAAGAGTACAGGGGAATGGTGGATGAGCAGTTCTTC. It yields the protein CASSQEYRGMVDEQFF.

The rearrangement uses TRBV6-5 and TRBJ2-1, with D possibly being TRBD2 (6 bases). The CDR3 covers 15 residues. Germline V CDR1 and CDR2: MNHEY, SVGAGI. V was clipped by 3 bases and J by 9 bases, with 18 bases between them. CDR3 protein: CASSYRSGSFGEQFF. The CDR3 nucleotides read TGTGCCAGCAGTTATCGGAGCGGGTCCTTCGGTGAGCAGTTCTTC.

The rearrangement uses TRBV13 and TRBJ2-7; 7 bases line up with TRBD1. The CDR3 runs 11 residues. Unmatched junction bases numbered 7, after V lost 5 bases and J lost 12 bases. Germline V gene sequence: CDR1 PRHDT, CDR2 FYEKMQ (reference sequence). The chain's CDR3 is CASSGRDSAYF. The DNA for the CDR3 is TGTGCCAGCAGCGGCCGGGACAGTGCGTACTTC.

V gene TRBV7-9 combines with J gene TRBJ2-1; tentatively, D is TRBD1 (7 bases). V lost 7 bases and J 0 bases, leaving 16 bases between the germline ends. The CDR3 spans 16 residues. Germline assignment: CDR1 SEHNR and CDR2 FQNEAQ (reference sequence). CDR3 residues: CASNTGAGTSYNEQFF. CDR3 coding DNA: TGTGCCAGCAACACAGGGGCGGGGACCTCCTACAATGAGCAGTTCTTC.

J is TRBJ2-3 and V is TRBV30, with 9 bases identical to TRBD1. The ends lost 8 bases at V and 0 bases at J; junction bases unmatched: 6. The CDR3 spans 14 residues. CDR1 and CDR2 (germline): GTSNPN, SVGIG (reference sequence). CDR3 nucleotide sequence: TGTGCCAGTAACAGGGGGCTTAGCACAGATACGCAGTATTTT. Amino acids: CASNRGLSTDTQYF.

V and J are TRBV20-1 and TRBJ2-1, with 8 bases that match TRBD2. The CDR3 consists of 16 residues. Germline V CDR1 and CDR2: DFQATT, SNEGSKA (reference sequence). Germline trimming cut 0 bases from V and 5 bases from J; bases unmatched to any gene: 9. The CDR3 bases are TGCAGTGCTAGAGATGCAGCGGGGGCACAGAACAATGAGCAGTTCTTC. Translating gives CSARDAAGAQNNEQFF.

The chain carries TRBV24-1 and TRBJ2-1; TRBD1 might be the D (6 bases). The V gene lost 8 bases and the J gene lost 6 bases, with 10 bases spanning the gap. Per the germline V gene, CDR1 is KGHDR and CDR2 is SFDVKD. This CDR3 has 12 amino acids. The CDR3: CATKNRVNEQFF. CDR3 sequence (DNA): TGTGCCACCAAAAACAGGGTCAATGAGCAGTTCTTC.

V gene TRBV7-9 combines with J gene TRBJ2-7; the D gene could be TRBD1 or TRBD2 (5 bases each). The CDR3 sequence is 14 residues long. Trimming left V 6 bases short and J 7 bases short, with 19 bases between. Germline V lookup: CDR1 SEHNR, CDR2 FQNEAQ (reference sequence). DNA of the CDR3: TGTGCCAGCAGTTCTTTCACACGGGACGGGGAGCAGTACTTC. The encoded protein is CASSSFTRDGEQYF.

This clonotype was counted a single time. The V gene is TRBV3-1, the J gene TRBJ1-2; unclear D gene. The CDR3 loop spans 16 amino acids. V was trimmed by 0 bases and J by 7 bases, leaving 18 bases between them. Germline CDR1 is LGHDT and CDR2 is YNNKEL (reference sequence). CDR3 nucleotide sequence: TGTGCCAGCAGCCAAGATAGTCCCAGGTTAGCGGCTGGCTACACCTTC. Translation gives CASSQDSPRLAAGYTF.

This rearrangement joins TRBV9 to TRBJ2-7; D may be TRBD1 (5 bases). The germline CDR1 and CDR2 sequences are SGDLS and YYNGEE. This CDR3 has 13 residues. V dropped 4 bases and J dropped 0 bases, with 8 bases sitting between them. The CDR3 DNA reads as TGTGCCAGCAGCCCGACAGACTCCTACGAGCAGTACTTC. This codes for CASSPTDSYEQYF.

This clonotype was seen a handful of times. This sequence joins TRBV6-4 and TRBJ2-7; D gene ambiguous. The CDR3 loop spans 8 amino acids. Germline V gene sequence: CDR1 MRHNA, CDR2 SNTAGT. V lost 8 bases and J lost 4, with 0 bases in between. The CDR3 is CASYEQYF. CDR3 nucleotide sequence: TGTGCCAGCTACGAGCAGTACTTC.